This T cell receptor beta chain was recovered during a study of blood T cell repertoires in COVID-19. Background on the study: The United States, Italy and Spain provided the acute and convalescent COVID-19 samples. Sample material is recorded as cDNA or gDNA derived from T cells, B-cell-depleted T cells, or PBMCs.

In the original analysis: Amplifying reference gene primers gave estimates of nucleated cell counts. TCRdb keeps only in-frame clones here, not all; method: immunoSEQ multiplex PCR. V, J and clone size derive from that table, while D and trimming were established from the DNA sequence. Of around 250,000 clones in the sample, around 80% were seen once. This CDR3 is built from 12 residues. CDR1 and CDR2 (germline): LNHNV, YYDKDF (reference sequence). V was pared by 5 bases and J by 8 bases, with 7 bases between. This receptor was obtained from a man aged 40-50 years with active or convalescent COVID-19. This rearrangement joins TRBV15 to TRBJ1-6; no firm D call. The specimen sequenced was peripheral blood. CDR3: CATSFFDSPLHF. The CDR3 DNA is TGTGCCACCAGCTTCTTCGATTCACCCCTCCACTTT. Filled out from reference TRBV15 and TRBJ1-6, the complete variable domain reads DAMVIQNPRYQVTQFGKPVTLSCSQTLNHNVMYWYQQKSSQAPKLLFHYYDKDFNNEADTPDNFQSRRPNTSFCFLDIRSPGLGDTAMYLCATSFFDSPLHFGNGTRLTVT.